The entry below gives a single T cell receptor (beta chain) sequence along with its context. This sample is drawn from a study of blood T cell repertoires in COVID-19. At the level of the study: Some COVID-19 samples were acute and others convalescent; all came from the United States, Italy and Spain.

Original handling: Reference gene primers were amplified, and this amplification served to estimate nucleated cell counts. The data were produced by immunoSEQ multiplex PCR, yet TCRdb's version contains in-frame clones alone and is incomplete. V and J calls and clone size are those listed in that table; D and trimming were worked out from the DNA. Among 230,000 or so clones listed, 83% were seen once. Germline CDR1 reads SGHTA; CDR2 reads FQGNSA. The CDR3 spans 15 residues. Trimming at V came to 5 bases and at J to 2 bases, leaving 9 bases not matched to a gene. Sequenced material: peripheral blood. This chain uses TRBV7-2 with TRBJ2-7; 7 nucleotides agree with TRBD1. This receptor was taken from a man in his forties with active or convalescent COVID-19. Here the CDR3 reads CASSPTGFGTYEQYF. CDR3 DNA: TGTGCCAGCAGCCCGACAGGGTTCGGGACCTACGAGCAGTACTTC.